These T cell receptor beta chains were read from a single sample in a study of T cell repertoires in cytomegalovirus infection. TCRdb redid the calling of the reads with MiXCR, one entry per CDR3 protein. The repertoire includes some 600,000 distinct CDR3 sequences, 24% of them detected once, and approximately 8.2% sits in the top ten. Sequenced input: CD8+ T cells from PBMCs. The receptor set was obtained from a human donor in good health (CMV status not recorded). Some clones in this sample may be carry-over from other donors' samples. Each CDR3 is given with its conserved first and last residue. D genes are given only for firm matches. Clone size is not always given. Where it is, it says once, few, many or a class for expanded clones.

clone_size j_call v_call cdr3_length d_call cdr3_aa cdr3_nt
NA TRBJ2-3 TRBV29-1 11 NA CSVPEEDTQYF TGCAGCGTTCCGGAGGAGGATACGCAGTATTTT
NA TRBJ2-1 TRBV18 15 TRBD2 CASSTSGGAFNEQFF TGTGCCAGCTCAACTAGCGGGGGGGCCTTCAATGAGCAGTTCTTC
NA TRBJ1-1 TRBV7-6 14 NA CASSQVDSNTEAFF TGTGCCAGCAGCCAAGTGGACAGCAACACTGAAGCTTTCTTT
NA TRBJ2-3 TRBV14 15 NA CASSQGTLYTDTQYF TGTGCCAGCAGCCAAGGTACCCTATACACAGATACGCAGTATTTT
few TRBJ1-5 TRBV2 14 NA CASSESTARLPQHF TGTGCCAGCAGTGAATCGACAGCTAGGCTGCCCCAGCATTTT
NA TRBJ1-2 TRBV29-1 12 NA CSVLEGPYGYTF TGCAGCGTTCTGGAAGGCCCTTATGGCTACACCTTC
few TRBJ2-7 TRBV9 16 NA CASSVADSFYSYEQYF TGTGCCAGCAGCGTAGCGGACAGTTTCTACTCCTACGAGCAGTACTTC
NA TRBJ2-3 TRBV7-9 17 NA CASSARDSRPGTDTQYF TGTGCCAGCAGCGCCCGGGACTCCAGACCTGGCACAGATACGCAGTATTTT
NA TRBJ2-1 TRBV7-6 18 TRBD2 CASSLARIAGGLYNEQFF TGTGCCAGCAGCTTAGCGAGAATAGCGGGGGGTCTCTACAATGAGCAGTTCTTC
NA TRBJ2-3 TRBV2 16 TRBD1 CASRPGTGQSPDTQYF TGTGCCAGCAGACCCGGAACGGGACAGAGTCCAGATACGCAGTATTTT
NA TRBJ1-1 TRBV7-8 15 NA CTSSPTKGDRSEAFF TGTACCAGCAGCCCAACGAAAGGGGACCGCTCTGAAGCTTTTTTT
NA TRBJ2-1 TRBV3-1 19 NA CASSQDLATIILANTEQFF TGTGCCAGCAGCCAAGATCTAGCAACCATAATCCTAGCGAACACTGAGCAGTTCTTC
few TRBJ2-7 TRBV6-5 15 NA CASSYSGLLPYEQYF TGTGCCAGCAGTTACTCGGGACTGCTGCCCTACGAGCAGTACTTC
NA TRBJ1-2 TRBV27 13 NA CASSEDSNYGYTF TGTGCCAGCAGTGAGGACAGTAACTATGGCTACACCTTC
NA TRBJ2-7 TRBV27 16 NA CASSLPLGRGSYEQYF TGTGCCAGCAGTTTGCCCTTGGGGCGGGGCTCCTACGAGCAGTACTTC
few TRBJ2-6 TRBV6-6 15 NA CASRHVAGGANVLTF TGTGCCAGCAGGCACGTGGCAGGTGGGGCCAACGTCCTGACTTTC
few TRBJ2-3 TRBV6-5 15 NA CASSYEGGGTDTQYF TGTGCCAGCAGTTACGAAGGGGGGGGAACAGATACGCAGTATTTT